What follows are 7 T cell receptor beta chains derived from one specimen sequenced in a study of human T cells and chemical hapten exposure. Time point specified: patch test 3, about 24 weeks after DPC sensitization. Sample treatment: therapeutic diphenylcyclopropenone sensitization with weekly scalp DPC. From the RACE reads, TCRdb called clonotypes with MiXCR, one entry per CDR3 protein. The data contain over 150,000 distinct CDR3 sequences, approximately 30% of them seen just once; the ten biggest clones take up around 2.3%. The sequencing here drew on whole blood, taken in connection with sensitization to the hapten diphenylcyclopropenone (DPC). Receptors were obtained from a woman between 18 and 30 years old with alopecia areata. Some clones in this sample may be carry-over from other donors' samples.

This clonotype was counted between two and nine times. V usage is TRBV25-1 and J usage is TRBJ2-7; D gene ambiguous. Germline V gives CDR1 MGHDK, CDR2 SYGVNS. This CDR3 comprises 11 residues. V dropped 4 bases and J dropped 4 bases, with 5 bases sitting between them. The CDR3 region is CASSGMYEQYF. As DNA, the CDR3 is TGTGCCAGCAGTGGGATGTACGAGCAGTACTTC.

The chain employs TRBV2 and TRBJ2-3, with 9 bases lining up with TRBD2. This CDR3 is 15 amino acids long. CDR1 is SNHLY, CDR2 FYNNEI, per germline. V was pared by 6 bases and J by 0 bases, with 4 bases of the junction left unmatched. This CDR3 reads CASRASGTSTDTQYF. CDR3 sequence (DNA): TGTGCCAGCAGGGCTAGCGGGACTAGCACAGATACGCAGTATTTT.

In this sample, this clonotype turned up a few times. This chain joins TRBV2 and TRBJ2-5, with 7 bases fitting TRBD2. The germline V gene has CDR1 SNHLY and CDR2 FYNNEI. Trimming cost V 7 bases and J 5 bases; bases outside gene matches: 10. The CDR3 is made up of 14 amino acids. CDR3 residues: CASILNGGSETQYF. CDR3 nucleotides: TGTGCCAGCATCCTTAATGGCGGGAGTGAGACCCAGTACTTC.

The chain couples TRBV10-2 to TRBJ2-7, with D possibly TRBD2 on 6 matching bases. The CDR3 has 13 residues. Deletions cut 9 bases from V and 2 bases from J, with 14 bases between. Per the germline V gene, CDR1 is WSHSY and CDR2 is SAAADI. Here the CDR3 DNA reads TGCGCCAGTGGCGGGATCGCCACCTACGAGCAGTACTTC. It is translated as CASGGIATYEQYF.

The chain employs TRBV4-3 and TRBJ1-1; 7 bases match TRBD1. CDR3 length: 16 amino acids. V shed 4 bases, J shed 2 bases, and the junction held 10 bases outside the gene matches. Germline V lookup: CDR1 LGHNA, CDR2 YSLEER. The CDR3, as DNA: TGCGCCAGCAGCCGAGGGACAGCCCCTCCTAACACTGAAGCTTTCTTT. Protein sequence: CASSRGTAPPNTEAFF.

This chain joins TRBV11-2 and TRBJ2-7; D is uncertain. Trimming removed 1 base from V and 3 bases from J, with 7 bases in between. There are 13 residues in the CDR3. Germline CDR1 SGHAT, CDR2 FQNNGV. The CDR3, as DNA: TGTGCCAGCAGCTTAGGGCAGGACTACGAGCAGTACTTC. This codes for CASSLGQDYEQYF.

The chain has TRBV25-1 and TRBJ1-5; possibly TRBD1 for D (6 bases). CDR1 is MGHDK and CDR2 is SYGVNS in the germline V gene. The CDR3 is 14 amino acids. V lost 4 bases to trimming and J lost 2 bases, with 9 bases between them. The CDR3, as DNA: TGTGCCAGCAGTGGCAGGGGAGGCAATCAGCCCCAGCATTTT. Amino acid sequence: CASSGRGGNQPQHF. Supplemented by reference TRBV25-1 and TRBJ1-5, the full variable domain reads EADIYQTPRYLVIGTGKKITLECSQTMGHDKMYWYQQDPGMELHLIHYSYGVNSTEKGDLSSESTVSRIRTEHFPLTLESARPSHTSQYLCASSGRGGNQPQHFGDGTRLSIL.